The entry that follows covers one T cell receptor (beta chain) sequence. Patients in Seattle were enrolled during active infection, then followed longitudinally. Sequencing used immunoSEQ multiplex PCR; TCRdb keeps in-frame clones, though not all of them. The sample carries some 500,000 clones, roughly nine tenths recorded once. This record comes from a study of blood T cell repertoires in COVID-19. At the level of the study: Whether acute or convalescent, the COVID-19 samples came from the United States, Italy and Spain. T cells, B-cell-depleted T cells, or PBMCs supplied cDNA or gDNA.

This receptor was obtained from a woman aged 50 to 60 with COVID-19, enrolled during active disease. What was sequenced was peripheral blood.

CDR3 DNA sequence: TGTGCCAGCATCCAGGGACAGCGCTCCTACGAGCAGTACTTC. Amino acids: CASIQGQRSYEQYF. The rearrangement uses TRBV2 and TRBJ2-7; 7 bases fit TRBD1. Per germline, CDR1 SNHLY and CDR2 FYNNEI. With V trimmed by 7 bases and J by 0 bases, 6 bases remained unmatched. This CDR3 contains 14 residues.